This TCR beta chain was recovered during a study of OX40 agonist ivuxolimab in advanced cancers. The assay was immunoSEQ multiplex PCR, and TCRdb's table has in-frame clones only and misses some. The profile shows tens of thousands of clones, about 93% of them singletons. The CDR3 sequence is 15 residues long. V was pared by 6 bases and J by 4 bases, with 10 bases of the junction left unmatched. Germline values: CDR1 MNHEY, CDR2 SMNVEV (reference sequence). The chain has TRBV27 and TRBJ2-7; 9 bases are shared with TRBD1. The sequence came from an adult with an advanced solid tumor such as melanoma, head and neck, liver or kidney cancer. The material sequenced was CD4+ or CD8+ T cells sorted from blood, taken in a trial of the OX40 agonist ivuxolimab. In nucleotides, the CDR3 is TGTGCCAGCAGGCCGGTTGGGACAGGGTTTTACGAGCAGTACGTC. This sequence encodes CASRPVGTGFYEQYV.